The 17 T cell receptor beta chains below were found in one sample sequenced in a study of cytomegalovirus exposure and HLA in healthy donors. It was with 60 Vbeta and 13 Jbeta primers that the PCR ran. Here immunoSEQ multiplex PCR was the method, and the copy in TCRdb shows in-frame clones only, minus some. The table lists 75,000 to 85,000 clones. Sequencing was done on a sample of PBMCs. The receptor set was obtained from a man aged 45-65 years in good health and CMV-seronegative.

CDR3 coding DNA: TGTGCCAGCTTTTACGACAGGGTGCATGGCTACACCTTC. Translating gives CASFYDRVHGYTF. The chain has TRBV7-2 and TRBJ1-2; TRBD1 matches at 7 bases. Per the germline V gene, CDR1 is SGHTA and CDR2 is FQGNSA. The J segment lost 6 bases and the V segment lost 8 bases, leaving 9 bases of the junction unmatched. CDR3 length equals 13 residues. The whole variable domain, remainder taken from reference TRBV7-2 and TRBJ1-2, is GAGVSQSPSNKVTEKGKDVELRCDPISGHTALYWYRQSLGQGLEFLIYFQGNSAPDKSGLPSDRFSAERTGGSVSTLTIQRTQQEDSAVYLCASFYDRVHGYTFGSGTRLTVV.

The gene calls are TRBV6-5 and TRBJ2-5, with D possibly TRBD2 on 5 matching bases. The DNA matches TRBJ2-7 better at its end, which makes the J call doubtful. This CDR3 region has 12 residues. Per the germline V gene, CDR1 is MNHEY and CDR2 is SVGAGI. As DNA, the CDR3 is TGTGCCAGCAGCCCAGACTACTACGAGCAGTACTTC. Amino acid sequence: CASSPDYYEQYF.

This chain uses TRBV18 with TRBJ1-2; the D is unclear. Trimming removed 3 bases from V and 2 bases from J, with 13 bases in between. CDR3 length equals 15 residues. CDR1 KGHSH and CDR2 LQKENI come from the germline V gene. The CDR3 bases are TGTGCCAGCTCACCCCCCGGACTGGGGAACTATGGCTACACCTTC. Its protein product is CASSPPGLGNYGYTF.

V and J are TRBV5-1 and TRBJ1-4; D is unclear. Germline V gene data show CDR1 as SGHRS and CDR2 as YFSETQ. The CDR3 is 15 amino acids. Between the trimmed V and J ends, which lost 0 bases and 8 bases, there was a span of 14 bases. CDR3 loop: CASSLVQGGNEKLFF. In DNA form, the CDR3 reads TGCGCCAGCAGCTTGGTTCAAGGAGGGAACGAAAAACTGTTTTTT.

This chain links TRBV9 with TRBJ2-1; a possible D gene is TRBD1 (6 bases). Deletions cut 0 bases from V and 4 bases from J, with 11 bases between. Germline CDR1 and CDR2: SGDLS and YYNGEE. The CDR3 runs to 15 residues. For the CDR3, the DNA is TGTGCCAGCAGCGTAGGGCAGGGGTGGTACAATGAGCAGTTCTTC. Its protein is CASSVGQGWYNEQFF. The variable domain in full, with the rest retrieved from reference TRBV9 and TRBJ2-1, is DSGVTQTPKHLITATGQRVTLRCSPRSGDLSVYWYQQSLDQGLQFLIQYYNGEERAKGNILERFSAQQFPDLHSELNLSSLELGDSALYFCASSVGQGWYNEQFFGPGTRLTVL.

This chain connects TRBV6-5 to TRBJ2-1; TRBD1 is a possible D gene (6 bases). This CDR3 has 15 amino acids. Germline V gene lookup returns CDR1 MNHEY and CDR2 SVGAGI. Between the trimmed V and J ends, which lost 2 bases and 8 bases, there was a span of 16 bases. CDR3 region: CASSYAVQGFYEQFF. The DNA of the CDR3 is TGTGCCAGCAGTTACGCGGTACAGGGCTTTTATGAGCAGTTCTTC.

V and J are TRBV10-2 and TRBJ1-2; TRBD1 matches at 8 bases. V shed 7 bases, J shed 3 bases, and the junction held 4 bases outside the gene matches. The CDR3 loop spans 13 amino acids. From germline, CDR1 is WSHSY and CDR2 SAAADI. As DNA, the CDR3 is TGCGCCAGCATCGGACAGGGCTACTATGGCTACACCTTC. Translation: CASIGQGYYGYTF.

The rearrangement uses TRBV5-6 and TRBJ2-7; 7 bases are a match to TRBD1. Germline V gene lookup returns CDR1 SGHDT and CDR2 YYEEEE. The J segment lost 0 bases and the V segment lost 5 bases, leaving 8 bases of the junction unmatched. The CDR3 is 15 amino acids. CDR3 sequence (DNA): TGTGCCAGCAGTAGGGGGCCCTTCAGCTCCTACGAGCAGTACTTC. As protein: CASSRGPFSSYEQYF. Complete variable domain (other parts from reference TRBV5-6 and TRBJ2-7): DAGVTQSPTHLIKTRGQQVTLRCSPKSGHDTVSWYQQALGQGPQFIFQYYEEEERQRGNFPDRFSGHQFPNYSSELNVNALLLGDSALYLCASSRGPFSSYEQYFGPGTRLTVT.

The chain recombines TRBV6-5 with TRBJ2-3; no clear D. The CDR3 is 13 amino acids. Germline V gene lookup returns CDR1 MNHEY and CDR2 SVGAGI. The V gene lost 6 bases and the J gene lost 4 bases, with 11 bases spanning the gap. This CDR3 is CASSTTPPDTQYF. In DNA form, the CDR3 reads TGTGCCAGCAGCACAACACCTCCAGATACGCAGTATTTT.

The chain is built from TRBV11-2 and TRBJ1-1; TRBD1 is a possible D gene (6 bases). This CDR3 spans 14 amino acids. CDR1 SGHAT and CDR2 FQNNGV come from the germline V gene. Trimming removed 6 bases at V and 4 bases at J, with 15 bases between. CDR3 sequence reads: CASSHRTGSTEAFF. The CDR3 nucleotides read TGTGCCAGCAGTCACAGAACAGGGTCCACTGAAGCTTTCTTT. The complete variable domain, with remaining parts taken from reference TRBV11-2 and TRBJ1-1, reads EAGVAQSPRYKIIEKRQSVAFWCNPISGHATLYWYQQILGQGPKLLIQFQNNGVVDDSQLPKDRFSAERLKGVDSTLKIQPAKLEDSAVYLCASSHRTGSTEAFFGQGTRLTVV.

The chain joins TRBV7-9 to TRBJ1-5, with 8 bases identical to TRBD1. With V trimmed by 4 bases and J by 6 bases, 8 bases remained unmatched. CDR3 length equals 15 residues. Germline V gives CDR1 SEHNR, CDR2 FQNEAQ (reference sequence). CDR3 amino acids: CASSSTGGGRQPQHF. In DNA form, the CDR3 reads TGTGCCAGCAGCTCAACAGGGGGAGGGCGTCAGCCCCAGCATTTT.

This chain connects TRBV5-6 to TRBJ1-1, with D perhaps TRBD1 (6 bases). Trimming cost V 0 bases and J 7 bases, with 13 bases left between them. The germline V gene has CDR1 SGHDT and CDR2 YYEEEE. There are 14 residues in the CDR3. The CDR3 bases are TGTGCCAGCAGCTTGGGAGAGGGACACATTGAAGCTTTCTTT. The encoded protein is CASSLGEGHIEAFF.

The chain combines TRBV5-1 with TRBJ2-5, with D perhaps TRBD1 (5 bases). The CDR3 has 15 residues. Germline assignment: CDR1 SGHRS and CDR2 YFSETQ. V lost 1 base and J 3 bases, leaving 13 bases between the germline ends. This chain's CDR3 is CASSLRVRGEETQYF. The CDR3 DNA reads as TGCGCCAGCAGCTTGAGGGTTAGGGGTGAAGAGACCCAGTACTTC.

The rearrangement links TRBV4-1 to TRBJ2-7; TRBD1 matches at 8 bases. The germline V gene encodes CDR1 MGHRA and CDR2 YSYEKL. This CDR3 is 15 amino acids long. The trim removed 2 bases at V and 2 bases at J, leaving 5 bases unmatched. The CDR3 DNA sequence: TGCGCCAGCAGCCAACGAACAGGGGGTACCTACGAGCAGTACTTC. This codes for CASSQRTGGTYEQYF.

The J gene is TRBJ2-7, the V gene TRBV11-3, with 10 bases aligning to TRBD1. From germline, CDR1 is SGHNT and CDR2 YENEEA. V was pared by 1 base and J by 7 bases, with 7 bases of the junction left unmatched. CDR3 length: 15 residues. Written as DNA, the CDR3 is TGTGCCAGCAGCTTAGGCGGGACAGGGGAGCGTGAGCAGTACTTC. This gives the protein CASSLGGTGEREQYF. Filled out from reference TRBV11-3 and TRBJ2-7, the complete variable domain reads EAGVVQSPRYKIIEKKQPVAFWCNPISGHNTLYWYLQNLGQGPELLIRYENEEAVDDSQLPKDRFSAERLKGVDSTLKIQPAELGDSAVYLCASSLGGTGEREQYFGPGTRLTVT.

The V gene is TRBV14, the J gene TRBJ1-2; 8 bases match TRBD1. From germline, CDR1 is SGHDN and CDR2 FVKESK. The CDR3 loop spans 15 amino acids. V was pared by 2 bases and J by 5 bases, with 7 bases of the junction left unmatched. CDR3 DNA sequence: TGTGCCAGCAGCCAAACCGGGACAGGATTATATGGCTACACCTTC. Its protein is CASSQTGTGLYGYTF.

The chain uses TRBV4-2 and TRBJ1-6; unclear D gene. Deletions cut 2 bases from V and 8 bases from J, with 10 bases between. The CDR3 is made up of 14 amino acids. The V gene's germline CDR1 is LGHNA and CDR2 YNFKEQ. The CDR3, as DNA: TGTGCCAGCAGCCAATCCAGGAATGATTCACCCCTCCACTTT. Amino acid sequence: CASSQSRNDSPLHF.